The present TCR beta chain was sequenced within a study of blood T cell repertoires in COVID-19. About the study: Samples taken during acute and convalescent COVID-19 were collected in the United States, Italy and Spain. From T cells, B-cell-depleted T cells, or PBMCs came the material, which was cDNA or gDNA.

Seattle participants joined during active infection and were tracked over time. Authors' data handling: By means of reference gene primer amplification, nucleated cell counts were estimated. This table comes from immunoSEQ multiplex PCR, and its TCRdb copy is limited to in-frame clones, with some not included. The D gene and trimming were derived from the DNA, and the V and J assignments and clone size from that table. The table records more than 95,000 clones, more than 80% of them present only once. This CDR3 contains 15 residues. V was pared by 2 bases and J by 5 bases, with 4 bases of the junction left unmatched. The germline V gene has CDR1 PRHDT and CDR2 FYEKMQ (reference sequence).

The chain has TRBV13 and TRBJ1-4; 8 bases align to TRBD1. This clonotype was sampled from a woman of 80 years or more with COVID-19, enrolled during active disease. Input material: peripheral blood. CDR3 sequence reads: CASSLRSGGNEKLFF. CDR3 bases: TGTGCCAGCAGCTTACGGTCAGGGGGCAATGAAAAACTGTTTTTT.